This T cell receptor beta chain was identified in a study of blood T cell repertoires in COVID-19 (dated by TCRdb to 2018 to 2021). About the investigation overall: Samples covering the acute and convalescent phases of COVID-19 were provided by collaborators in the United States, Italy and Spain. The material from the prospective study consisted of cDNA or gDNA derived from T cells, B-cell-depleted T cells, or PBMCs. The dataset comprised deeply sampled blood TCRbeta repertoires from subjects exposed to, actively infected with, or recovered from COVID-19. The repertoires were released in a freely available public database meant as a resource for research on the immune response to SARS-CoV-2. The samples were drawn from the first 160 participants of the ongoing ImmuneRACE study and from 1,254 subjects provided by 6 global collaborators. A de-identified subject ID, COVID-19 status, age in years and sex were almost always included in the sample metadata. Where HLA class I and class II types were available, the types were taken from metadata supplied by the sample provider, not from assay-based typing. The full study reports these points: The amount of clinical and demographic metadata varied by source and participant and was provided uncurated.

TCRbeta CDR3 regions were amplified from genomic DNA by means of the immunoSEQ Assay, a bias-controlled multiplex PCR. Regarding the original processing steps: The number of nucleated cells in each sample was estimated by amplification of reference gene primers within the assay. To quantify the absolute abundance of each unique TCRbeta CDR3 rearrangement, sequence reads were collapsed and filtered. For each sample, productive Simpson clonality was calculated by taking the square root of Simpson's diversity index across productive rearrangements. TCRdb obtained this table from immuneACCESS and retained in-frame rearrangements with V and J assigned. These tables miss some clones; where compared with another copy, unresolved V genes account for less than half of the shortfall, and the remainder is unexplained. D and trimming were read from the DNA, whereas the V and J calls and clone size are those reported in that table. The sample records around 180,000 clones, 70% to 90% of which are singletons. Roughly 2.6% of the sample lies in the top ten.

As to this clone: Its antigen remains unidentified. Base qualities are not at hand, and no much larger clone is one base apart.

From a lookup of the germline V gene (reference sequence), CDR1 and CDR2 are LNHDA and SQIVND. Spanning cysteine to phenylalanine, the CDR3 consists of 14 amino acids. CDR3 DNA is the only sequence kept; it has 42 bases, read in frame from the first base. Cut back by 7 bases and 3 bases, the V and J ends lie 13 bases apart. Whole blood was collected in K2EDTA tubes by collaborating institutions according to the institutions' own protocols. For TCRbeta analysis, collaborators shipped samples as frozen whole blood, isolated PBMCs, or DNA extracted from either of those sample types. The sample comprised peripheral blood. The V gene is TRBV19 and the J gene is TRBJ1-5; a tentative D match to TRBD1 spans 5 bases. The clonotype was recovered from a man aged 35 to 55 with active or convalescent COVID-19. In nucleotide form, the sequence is TGTGCCAGTACTGGGCAGGGCGACAATCAGCCCCAGCATTTT. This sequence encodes CASTGQGDNQPQHF.